The TCR beta chain described here comes from a study of technical replicates of blood from a few donors. The data were produced by immunoSEQ multiplex PCR, yet TCRdb's version contains in-frame clones alone and is incomplete. The sample consists of approximately 81,000 clones, approximately 80% of them appearing once. This clonotype was obtained from a human donor in good health. Some clones in this sample may be carry-over from other donors' samples. Sequencing input: PBMCs.

CDR3 in DNA: TGTGCCAGCAGCCAAGGGACGGGAGTGGCGGAGACCCAGTACTTC. Translating gives CASSQGTGVAETQYF. This chain joins TRBV4-2 and TRBJ2-5, with D possibly matching TRBD2 (6 bases). Trimming left V 1 base short and J 5 bases short, with 14 bases between. Germline V gene lookup returns CDR1 LGHNA and CDR2 YNFKEQ. The CDR3 runs 15 residues.